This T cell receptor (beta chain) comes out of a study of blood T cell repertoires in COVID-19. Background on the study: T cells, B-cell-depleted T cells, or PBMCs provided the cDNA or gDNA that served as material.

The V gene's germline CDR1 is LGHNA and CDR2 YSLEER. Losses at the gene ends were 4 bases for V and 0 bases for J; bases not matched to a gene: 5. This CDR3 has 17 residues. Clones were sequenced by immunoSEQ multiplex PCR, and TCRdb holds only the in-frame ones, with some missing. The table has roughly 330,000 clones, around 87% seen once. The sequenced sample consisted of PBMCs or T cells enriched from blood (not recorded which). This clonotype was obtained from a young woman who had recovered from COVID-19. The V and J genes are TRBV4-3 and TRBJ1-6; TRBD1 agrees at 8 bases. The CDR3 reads CASSPSGQGSYNSPLHF. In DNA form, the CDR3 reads TGCGCCAGCAGCCCGTCTGGACAGGGCTCCTATAATTCACCCCTCCACTTT.